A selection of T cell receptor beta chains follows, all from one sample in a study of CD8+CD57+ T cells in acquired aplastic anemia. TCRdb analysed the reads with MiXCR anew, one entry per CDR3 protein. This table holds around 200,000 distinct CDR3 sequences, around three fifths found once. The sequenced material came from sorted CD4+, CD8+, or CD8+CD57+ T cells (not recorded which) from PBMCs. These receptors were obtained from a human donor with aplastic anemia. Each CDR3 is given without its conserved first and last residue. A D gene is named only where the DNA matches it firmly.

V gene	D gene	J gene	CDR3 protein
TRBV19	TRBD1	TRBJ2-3	ASSTGTGRATQY
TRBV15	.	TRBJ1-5	ATSAFAQGGSNQPQH
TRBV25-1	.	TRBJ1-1	ASRWGGVAEAF
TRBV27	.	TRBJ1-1	ASSLSGTGNTEAF
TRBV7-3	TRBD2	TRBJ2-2	ASSLGTSGRAGELF
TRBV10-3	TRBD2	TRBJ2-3	AISDPPSGGLADTQY
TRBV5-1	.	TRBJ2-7	ASSLESIYEQY
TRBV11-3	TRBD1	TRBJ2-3	ASSSRDRTDTQY
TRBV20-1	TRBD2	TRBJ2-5	SASPLAGLSETQY
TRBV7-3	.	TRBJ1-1	ASSSMPNTEAF
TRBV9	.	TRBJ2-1	ASSAGGFEQF
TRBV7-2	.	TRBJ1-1	ASSDSLPLGAF
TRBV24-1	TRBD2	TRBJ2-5	ASSYGGGAFETQY
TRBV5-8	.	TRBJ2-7	ASSFSPREQY
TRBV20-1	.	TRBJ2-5	SAPNRAGVGETQY
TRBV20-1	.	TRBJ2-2	SAVDRNTGELF
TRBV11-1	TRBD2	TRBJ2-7	ASSSGGAINEQY
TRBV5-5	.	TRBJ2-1	ASSLEGFRHEQF
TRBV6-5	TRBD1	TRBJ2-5	ASSYLGTGGRETQY
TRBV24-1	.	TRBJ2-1	ATSDVDSGNEQF
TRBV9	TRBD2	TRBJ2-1	ASSVEPGGTYNEQF
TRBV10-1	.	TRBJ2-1	ASRRNEQF
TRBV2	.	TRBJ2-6	ASSWDGRSGANVLT
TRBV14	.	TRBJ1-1	ASSQAAGTNTEAF
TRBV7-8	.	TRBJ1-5	ASSSRDRNQPQH
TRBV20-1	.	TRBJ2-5	SARNLPNQETQY
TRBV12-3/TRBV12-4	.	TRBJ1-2	ASSLGAGVYYGYT
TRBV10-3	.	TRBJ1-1	AISDVTDEAF
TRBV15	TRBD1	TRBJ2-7	ATSRESQGAGRYEQY
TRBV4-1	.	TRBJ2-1	ASSQGDVNEQF
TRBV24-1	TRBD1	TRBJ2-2	ATSMDRWNTGELF
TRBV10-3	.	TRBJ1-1	AISELQGTEAF
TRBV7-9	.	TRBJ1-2	ASSFSGFSGDGYT
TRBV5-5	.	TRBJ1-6	ASRGHAENSPLH
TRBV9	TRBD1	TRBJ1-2	ASSSQTGTYGYT
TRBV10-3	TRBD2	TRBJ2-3	AITRERADTQY
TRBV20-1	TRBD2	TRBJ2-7	SARAGLATYEQY
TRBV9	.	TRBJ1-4	ASSVEAGGEKLF
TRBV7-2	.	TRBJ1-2	ASSSGQPYGYT
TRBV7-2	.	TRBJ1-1	ASSLAEWGDGEAF
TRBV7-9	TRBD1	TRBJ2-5	ASSLTTGQETQY
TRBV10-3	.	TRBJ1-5	AISEDLDNQPQH
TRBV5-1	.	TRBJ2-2	ASSLAEGANTGELF
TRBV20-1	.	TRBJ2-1	SASYNEQF
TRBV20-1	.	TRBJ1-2	SAREIPRVSPNGYT
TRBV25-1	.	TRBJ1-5	ASSDGDGNQPQH
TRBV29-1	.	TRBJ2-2	SVGRAAGELF
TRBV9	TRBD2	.	ASSASGGGAKNEQF
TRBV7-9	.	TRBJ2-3	ASSFGRTDTQY
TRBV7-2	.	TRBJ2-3	ASSLARGSTDTQY
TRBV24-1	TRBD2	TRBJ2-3	ATSDQRELGDTQY
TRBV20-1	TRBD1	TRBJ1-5	SARQGASNQPQH
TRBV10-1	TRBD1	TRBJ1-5	ASSAETGNSNQPQH